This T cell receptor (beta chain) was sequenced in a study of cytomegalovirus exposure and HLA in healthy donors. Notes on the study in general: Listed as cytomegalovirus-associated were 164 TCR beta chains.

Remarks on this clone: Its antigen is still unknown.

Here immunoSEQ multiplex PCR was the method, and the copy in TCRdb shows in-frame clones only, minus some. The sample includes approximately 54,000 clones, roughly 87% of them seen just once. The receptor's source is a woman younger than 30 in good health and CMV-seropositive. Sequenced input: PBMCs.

The CDR3 DNA is TGCGCCAGCAGCCAACCTGACAGGGGAGACCTCTACACCTTC. Its protein is CASSQPDRGDLYTF. This chain connects TRBV4-1 to TRBJ1-2, with TRBD1 identical over 8 bases. The CDR3 covers 14 residues. After removal of 2 bases from V and 10 bases from J, the junction contained 9 bases not matched to a gene. Germline V lookup: CDR1 MGHRA, CDR2 YSYEKL.